This T cell receptor (beta chain) is from a study of control samples from healthy donors and cancer patients. The CDR3 covers 10 residues. Trimming pared 7 bases from V and 2 bases from J, leaving 2 bases between. Germline CDR1 reads SNHLY; CDR2 reads FYNNEI. Profiled with immunoSEQ multiplex PCR; TCRdb holds only in-frame clones, not every one. Of tens of thousands of clones listed, roughly 93% are singletons. This TCR came from a woman in her forties or fifties with head and neck cancer. The specimen sequenced was PBMCs. The chain joins TRBV2 to TRBJ2-5; the D is unclear. The CDR3 nucleotides read TGTGCCAGCAAGCAAGAGACCCAGTACTTC. It specifies CASKQETQYF.